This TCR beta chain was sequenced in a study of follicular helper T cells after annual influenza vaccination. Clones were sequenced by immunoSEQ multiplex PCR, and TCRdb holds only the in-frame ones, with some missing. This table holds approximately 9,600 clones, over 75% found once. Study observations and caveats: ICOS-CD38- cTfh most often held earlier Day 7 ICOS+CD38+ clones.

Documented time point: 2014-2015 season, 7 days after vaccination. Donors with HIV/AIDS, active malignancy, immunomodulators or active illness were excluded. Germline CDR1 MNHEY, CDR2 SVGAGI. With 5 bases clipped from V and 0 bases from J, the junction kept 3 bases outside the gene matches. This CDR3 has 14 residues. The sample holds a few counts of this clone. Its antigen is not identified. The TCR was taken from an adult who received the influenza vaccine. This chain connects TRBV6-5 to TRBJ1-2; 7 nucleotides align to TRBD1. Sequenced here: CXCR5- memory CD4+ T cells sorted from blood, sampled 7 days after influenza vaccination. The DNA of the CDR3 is TGTGCCAGCAGTACAGGACAGGCTAACTATGGCTACACCTTC. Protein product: CASSTGQANYGYTF.